This T cell receptor (beta chain) derives from a study of blood T cell repertoires in COVID-19. Study at large: Acute and convalescent COVID-19 samples came from the United States, Italy and Spain. PBMCs, B-cell-depleted T cells, or T cells provided the cDNA or gDNA that made up the material.

Trimming removed 5 bases from V and 0 bases from J; junction bases left unmatched: 12. CDR1 LGHNA and CDR2 YSLEER come from the germline V gene. CDR3 length: 18 amino acids. As handled by the study authors: Reference gene primers were amplified, and this amplification served to estimate nucleated cell counts. The protocol was immunoSEQ multiplex PCR, while the TCRdb copy is restricted to in-frame clones and leaves out a portion. That table furnishes V, J and clone size, whereas the DNA furnished D and trimming. The data contain about 190,000 clones, approximately 85% of them singletons. V is TRBV4-3 and J is TRBJ2-5; 10 positions agree with TRBD1. Sequences were obtained from peripheral blood. The TCR sequence derives from an elderly woman with acute or convalescent COVID-19. The CDR3 spells CASSLSGTGVPYQETQYF. The CDR3 DNA reads as TGCGCCAGCAGCTTGTCCGGGACAGGGGTCCCGTACCAAGAGACCCAGTACTTC.